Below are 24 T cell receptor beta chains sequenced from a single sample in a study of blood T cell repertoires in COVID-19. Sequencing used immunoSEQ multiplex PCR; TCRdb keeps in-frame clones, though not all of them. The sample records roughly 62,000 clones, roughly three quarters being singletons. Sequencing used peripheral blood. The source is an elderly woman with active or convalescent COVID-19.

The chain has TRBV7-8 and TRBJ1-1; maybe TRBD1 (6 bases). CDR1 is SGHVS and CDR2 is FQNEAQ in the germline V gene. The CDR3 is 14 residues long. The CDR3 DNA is TGTGCAACCTCGCTCGAACAGGGTGTCACTGAAGCTTTCTTT. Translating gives CATSLEQGVTEAFF. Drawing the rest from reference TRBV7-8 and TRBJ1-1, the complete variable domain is GAGVSQSPRYKVAKRGQDVALRCDPISGHVSLFWYQQALGQGPEFLTYFQNEAQLDKSGLPSDRFFAERPEGSVSTLKIQRTQQEDSAVYLCATSLEQGVTEAFFGQGTRLTVV.

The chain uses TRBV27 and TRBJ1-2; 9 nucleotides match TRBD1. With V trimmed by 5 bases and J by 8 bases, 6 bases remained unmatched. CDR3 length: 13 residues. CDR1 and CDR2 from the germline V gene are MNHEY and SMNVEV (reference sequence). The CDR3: CASSMGQGGGYTF. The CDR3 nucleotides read TGTGCCAGCAGTATGGGACAGGGCGGCGGCTACACCTTC.

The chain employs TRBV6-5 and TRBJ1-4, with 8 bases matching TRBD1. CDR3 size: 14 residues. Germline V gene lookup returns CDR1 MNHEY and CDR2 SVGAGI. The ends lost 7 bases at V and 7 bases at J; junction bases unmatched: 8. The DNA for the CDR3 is TGTGCCAGCAACTCGGGACAGGAAAGTGAAAAACTGTTTTTT. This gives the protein CASNSGQESEKLFF.

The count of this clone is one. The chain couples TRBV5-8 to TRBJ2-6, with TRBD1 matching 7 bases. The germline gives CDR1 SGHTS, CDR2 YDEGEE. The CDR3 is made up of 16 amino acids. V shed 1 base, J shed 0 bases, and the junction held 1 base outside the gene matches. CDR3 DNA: TGTGCCAGCAGCTTGTACAGGGGCTCTGGGGCCAACGTCCTGACTTTC. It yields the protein CASSLYRGSGANVLTF.

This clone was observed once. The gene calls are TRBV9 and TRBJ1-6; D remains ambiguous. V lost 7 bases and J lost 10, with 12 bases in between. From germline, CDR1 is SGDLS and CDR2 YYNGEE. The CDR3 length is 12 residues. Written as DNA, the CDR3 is TGTGCCAGCGGAAATGCGGGGTCACCCCTCCACTTT. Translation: CASGNAGSPLHF.

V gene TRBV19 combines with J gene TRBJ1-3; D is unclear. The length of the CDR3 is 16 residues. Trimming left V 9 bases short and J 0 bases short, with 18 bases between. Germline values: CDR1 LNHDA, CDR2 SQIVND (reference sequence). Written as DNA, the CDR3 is TGTGCCAGCCGGCCGGCTCCGGGGTACTCTGGAAACACCATATATTTT. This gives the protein CASRPAPGYSGNTIYF.

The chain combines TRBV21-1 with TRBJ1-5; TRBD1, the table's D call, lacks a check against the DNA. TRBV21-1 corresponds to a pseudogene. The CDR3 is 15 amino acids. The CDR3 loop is CASPGGFDSNQPQHF. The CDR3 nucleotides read TGTGCCAGCCCTGGGGGCTTTGATAGCAATCAGCCCCAGCATTTT.

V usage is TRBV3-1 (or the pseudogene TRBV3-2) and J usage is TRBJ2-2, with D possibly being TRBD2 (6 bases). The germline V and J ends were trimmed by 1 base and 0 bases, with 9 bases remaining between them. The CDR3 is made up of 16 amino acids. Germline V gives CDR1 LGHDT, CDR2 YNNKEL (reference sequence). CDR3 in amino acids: CASSQAWRANTGELFF. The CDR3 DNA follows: TGTGCCAGCAGCCAAGCTTGGAGGGCGAACACCGGGGAGCTGTTTTTT.

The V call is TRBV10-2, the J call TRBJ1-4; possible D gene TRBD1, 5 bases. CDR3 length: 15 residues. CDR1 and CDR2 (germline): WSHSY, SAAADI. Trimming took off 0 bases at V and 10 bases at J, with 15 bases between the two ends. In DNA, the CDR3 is TGCGCCAGCAGTGAGTCAGGAAGGATGGGGGGAAAACTGTTTTTT. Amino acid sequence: CASSESGRMGGKLFF.

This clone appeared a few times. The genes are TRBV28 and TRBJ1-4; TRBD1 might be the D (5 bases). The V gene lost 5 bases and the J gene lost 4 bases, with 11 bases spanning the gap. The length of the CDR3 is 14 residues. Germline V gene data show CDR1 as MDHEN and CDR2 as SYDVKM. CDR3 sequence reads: CASSPPGNNEKLFF. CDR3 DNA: TGTGCCAGCAGTCCCCCAGGGAATAATGAAAAACTGTTTTTT.

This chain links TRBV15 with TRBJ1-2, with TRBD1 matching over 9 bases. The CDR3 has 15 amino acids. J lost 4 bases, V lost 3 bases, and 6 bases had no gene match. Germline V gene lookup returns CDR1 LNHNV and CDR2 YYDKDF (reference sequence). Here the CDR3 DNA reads TGTGCCACCAGCAGGCCGACAGGGGGTGTCTATGGCTACACCTTC. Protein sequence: CATSRPTGGVYGYTF.

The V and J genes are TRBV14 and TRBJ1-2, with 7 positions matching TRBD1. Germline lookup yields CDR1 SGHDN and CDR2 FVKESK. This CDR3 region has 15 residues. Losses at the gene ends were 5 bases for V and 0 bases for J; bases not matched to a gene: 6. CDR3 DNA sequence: TGTGCCAGCAGCAACGACAGGGTACCTAACTATGGCTACACCTTC. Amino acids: CASSNDRVPNYGYTF.

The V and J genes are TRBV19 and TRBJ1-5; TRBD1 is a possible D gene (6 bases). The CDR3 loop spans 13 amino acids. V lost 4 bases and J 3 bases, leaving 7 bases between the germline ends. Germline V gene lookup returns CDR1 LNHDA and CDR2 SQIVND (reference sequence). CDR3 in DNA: TGTGCCAGTAGTAGACAGGTCAATCAGCCCCAGCATTTT. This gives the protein CASSRQVNQPQHF.

CDR3 amino acids: CASSLAGDYGYTF. In DNA, the CDR3 is TGTGCCAGCAGCTTGGCAGGGGACTATGGCTACACCTTC. V and J are TRBV5-5 and TRBJ1-2; D is possibly TRBD1 (6 bases). CDR1 is SGHKS and CDR2 is YYEKEE in the germline V gene (reference sequence). V was pared by 0 bases and J by 3 bases, with 6 bases between. This CDR3 region has 13 residues.

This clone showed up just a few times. CDR3 sequence: CASSTRGRDTEAFF. In DNA form, the CDR3 reads TGTGCCAGCAGCACCAGGGGTCGGGACACTGAAGCTTTCTTT. The V and J genes are TRBV7-2 and TRBJ1-1; a possible D gene is TRBD1 (6 bases). Germline lookup yields CDR1 SGHTA and CDR2 FQGNSA. Trimming shortened V by 5 bases and J by 3 bases, and 13 bases separated the two germline ends. The CDR3 sequence is 14 residues long.

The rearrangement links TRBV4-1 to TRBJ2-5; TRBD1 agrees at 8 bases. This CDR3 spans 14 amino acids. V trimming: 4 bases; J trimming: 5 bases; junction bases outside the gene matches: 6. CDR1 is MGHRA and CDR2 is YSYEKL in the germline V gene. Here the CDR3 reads CASSRSGGFETQYF. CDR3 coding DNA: TGCGCCAGCAGCCGGTCAGGGGGCTTTGAGACCCAGTACTTC.

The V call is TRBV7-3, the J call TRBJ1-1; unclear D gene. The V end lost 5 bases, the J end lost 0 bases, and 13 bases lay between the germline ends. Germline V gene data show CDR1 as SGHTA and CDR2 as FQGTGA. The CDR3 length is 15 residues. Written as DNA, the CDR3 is TGTGCCAGCAGCCCCCGGGGAGGCCTGAACACTGAAGCTTTCTTT. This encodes CASSPRGGLNTEAFF.

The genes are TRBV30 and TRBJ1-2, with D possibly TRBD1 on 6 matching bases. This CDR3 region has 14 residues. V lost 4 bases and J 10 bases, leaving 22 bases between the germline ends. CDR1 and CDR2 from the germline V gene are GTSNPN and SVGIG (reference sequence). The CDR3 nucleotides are TGTGCCTGGACTATATCCTCACAGGGAAGTACCTACACCTTC. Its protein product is CAWTISSQGSTYTF.

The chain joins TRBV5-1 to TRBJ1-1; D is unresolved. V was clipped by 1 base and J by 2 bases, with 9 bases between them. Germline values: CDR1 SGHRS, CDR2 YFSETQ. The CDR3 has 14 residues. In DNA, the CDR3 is TGCGCCAGCAGCTTGTCGGGAACCAACACTGAAGCTTTCTTT. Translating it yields CASSLSGTNTEAFF.

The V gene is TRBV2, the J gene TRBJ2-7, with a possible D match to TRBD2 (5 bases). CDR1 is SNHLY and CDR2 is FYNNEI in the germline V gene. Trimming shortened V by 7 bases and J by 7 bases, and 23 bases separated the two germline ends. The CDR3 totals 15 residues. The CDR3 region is CASMREASRSREQYF. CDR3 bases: TGTGCCAGCATGAGGGAAGCCTCTCGGTCGAGGGAGCAGTACTTC.

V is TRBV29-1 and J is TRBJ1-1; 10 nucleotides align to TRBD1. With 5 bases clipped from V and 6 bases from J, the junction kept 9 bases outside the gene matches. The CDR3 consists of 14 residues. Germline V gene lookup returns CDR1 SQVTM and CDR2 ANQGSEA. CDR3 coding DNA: TGCAGCGTTCAATCGACAGGGGGCGTCTCTGAAGCTTTCTTT. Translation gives CSVQSTGGVSEAFF.

CDR3 coding DNA: TGTGCCAGTAGTATAGCCCCCCCCCTAACTGAAGCTTTCTTT. The encoded protein is CASSIAPPLTEAFF. The rearrangement links TRBV19 to TRBJ1-1, with D uncertain. The germline V gene has CDR1 LNHDA and CDR2 SQIVND (reference sequence). V was cut by 1 base and J by 5 bases, with 11 bases left in between. This CDR3 has 14 residues.

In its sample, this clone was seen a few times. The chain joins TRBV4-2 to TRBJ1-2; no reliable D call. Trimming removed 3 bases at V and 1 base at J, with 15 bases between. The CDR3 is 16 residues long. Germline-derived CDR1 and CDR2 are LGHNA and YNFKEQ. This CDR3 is CASSHPSLTYNYGYTF. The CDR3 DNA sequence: TGTGCCAGCAGCCATCCTTCTCTGACATATAACTATGGCTACACCTTC.

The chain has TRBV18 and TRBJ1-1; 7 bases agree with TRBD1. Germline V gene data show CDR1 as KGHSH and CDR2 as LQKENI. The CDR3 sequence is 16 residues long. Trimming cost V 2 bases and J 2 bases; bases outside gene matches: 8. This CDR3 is CASSPIMGQPNTEAFF. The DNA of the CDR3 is TGTGCCAGCTCACCAATCATGGGACAGCCTAACACTGAAGCTTTCTTT.